This T cell receptor beta chain was identified during a study of naive and memory T cell subsets. The study's findings and limits: A few larger clonotypes appeared in naive repertoires, especially CD8, possibly memory cells re-expressing CD45RA.

The CDR3 extends over 15 amino acids. Germline V CDR1 and CDR2: MDHEN, SYDVKM. Trimming removed 2 bases from V and 2 bases from J, with 13 bases in between. As to this clonotype: Antigen: not known.

An equimolar mix of two oligonucleotides served as the beta constant-region primer for TRBC1 and TRBC2. Four rounds of PCR amplified the ligated cDNA using nested alpha and beta constant-region primers plus SP2. TCRdb re-derived calls from the UMI-ligation and nested PCR reads in MiXCR, one entry per CDR3 protein. The table shows roughly 100,000 distinct CDR3 sequences, with around 13% occurring only once. The source material was naive CD8+ T cells from blood. The chain links TRBV28 to TRBJ2-7; perhaps TRBD1 as D (5 bases). This TCR derives from a human donor in good health. The DNA for the CDR3 is TGTGCCAGCAGTTTAATGGCCGACAGAACCTACGAGCAGTACTTC. Protein sequence: CASSLMADRTYEQYF.